This paragraph covers one T cell receptor beta chain sequence. Its antigen is unidentified. This entry comes from a study of shared clonotypes between healthy human individuals. General study results and limits: Donor clonotype sharing was expected to depend on sequencing depth. A handful of donors had 5% to 6.5% of their naive CD4 clonotypes in common. Clonotypes shared by all four sorted-subset donors had higher generation probabilities than non-shared clonotypes.

Here immunoSEQ multiplex PCR was the method, and the copy in TCRdb shows in-frame clones only, minus some. The sample lists under 1,100,000 clones, around three quarters occurring once. Germline CDR1 MNHNY, CDR2 SVGAGI (reference sequence). V lost 7 bases and J 7 bases, leaving 14 bases between the germline ends. The CDR3 loop spans 13 amino acids. The origin of this receptor is a man younger than 35 in good health. Some clones in this sample may be carry-over from other donors' samples. The sequencing sample was made of memory CD4+ T cells from PBMCs. Subset: CD45RA-negative fraction. The chain employs TRBV6-6 and TRBJ2-1; tentative D call: TRBD2 (5 bases). The CDR3 region has the DNA TGTGCCAGCATAACGAGGGCGTCGAATGAGCAGTTCTTC. As protein: CASITRASNEQFF.